The 19 T cell receptor beta chains given below trace back to one sample, sequenced in a study of blood T cell repertoires in COVID-19. Measured with immunoSEQ multiplex PCR; TCRdb has only the in-frame clones, and not every one. The sample contains approximately 50,000 clones, more than 75% of which appear only once. The source material was peripheral blood. The receptors were sampled from a man aged 45-65 years with active COVID-19.

The chain has TRBV28 and TRBJ1-4; 11 positions match TRBD1. CDR1 is MDHEN, CDR2 SYDVKM, per germline. The CDR3 has 14 residues. The junction had 0 bases not matched to a gene; V was cut back by 2 bases and J by 7 bases. CDR3: CASSLGTGGEKLFF. CDR3 sequence (DNA): TGTGCCAGCAGTTTAGGGACAGGGGGTGAAAAACTGTTTTTT.

This chain connects TRBV4-2 to TRBJ1-1; 9 nucleotides agree with TRBD1. There are 14 residues in the CDR3. V dropped 5 bases and J dropped 3; count of bases not matched to a gene: 4. The V gene's germline CDR1 is LGHNA and CDR2 YNFKEQ. This CDR3 reads CASSTRDRDTEAFF. The CDR3 DNA reads TGTGCCAGCAGCACCCGGGACAGGGACACTGAAGCTTTCTTT.

This sequence joins TRBV5-6 and TRBJ2-1; a possible D gene is TRBD2 (6 bases). There are 14 residues in the CDR3. Germline CDR1 reads SGHDT; CDR2 reads YYEEEE. V was pared by 2 bases and J by 4 bases, with 10 bases between. CDR3 region: CASSFFRGYNEQFF. The CDR3 DNA sequence: TGTGCCAGCAGCTTTTTCCGGGGGTACAATGAGCAGTTCTTC.

This chain links TRBV7-2 with TRBJ2-5, with D hard to call. This CDR3 is 14 amino acids long. Trimming pared 3 bases from V and 2 bases from J, leaving 10 bases between. The germline CDR1 and CDR2 sequences are SGHTA and FQGNSA. The CDR3 reads CASSLAGLQETQYF. The CDR3 DNA follows: TGTGCCAGCAGCTTGGCTGGTTTACAAGAGACCCAGTACTTC.

This chain connects TRBV5-1 to TRBJ2-2; the D gene is possibly TRBD1 (6 bases). Germline V gives CDR1 SGHRS, CDR2 YFSETQ. This CDR3 contains 16 residues. Trimming shortened V by 4 bases and J by 2 bases, and 15 bases separated the two germline ends. CDR3 loop: CASSPARTVNTGELFF. CDR3 coding DNA: TGCGCCAGCAGCCCAGCGAGGACAGTAAACACCGGGGAGCTGTTTTTT.

This chain links TRBV9 with TRBJ2-1, with D uncertain. The CDR3 runs to 16 residues. Germline assignment: CDR1 SGDLS and CDR2 YYNGEE. V gave up 2 bases and J gave up 2 bases, with 14 bases separating them. The CDR3 coding sequence is TGTGCCAGCAGCGTGATGGCGCTAGTGACCTACAATGAGCAGTTCTTC. Its protein is CASSVMALVTYNEQFF.

This chain connects TRBV29-1 to TRBJ1-4; 7 nucleotides line up with TRBD1. The V and J ends lost 5 bases and 3 bases, in that order; junction bases with no gene match: 9. There are 15 residues in the CDR3. In germline, CDR1 is SQVTM, CDR2 ANQGSEA. The CDR3 nucleotides are TGCAGCGTTTCCAGGGGGATTTCGGCTAATGAAAAACTGTTTTTT. It translates to CSVSRGISANEKLFF.

V usage is TRBV4-1 and J usage is TRBJ2-3; TRBD2 matches 12 bases. Germline CDR1 and CDR2: MGHRA and YSYEKL. Unmatched junction bases numbered 2, after V lost 1 base and J lost 3 bases. The CDR3 covers 16 residues. The CDR3 sequence: CASSQVLAGGTDTQYF. The CDR3 coding sequence is TGCGCCAGCAGCCAAGTACTAGCGGGAGGTACAGATACGCAGTATTTT.

This chain uses TRBV4-3 with TRBJ1-1; no definite D call. V gave up 0 bases and J gave up 4 bases, with 12 bases separating them. The germline V gene has CDR1 LGHNA and CDR2 YSLEER. The CDR3 runs 15 residues. The CDR3 protein is CASSQDRGRGTEAFF. CDR3 sequence (DNA): TGCGCCAGCAGCCAAGATCGGGGTCGGGGCACTGAAGCTTTCTTT.

The CDR3 spells CASNTVLTGELFF. The DNA of the CDR3 is TGTGCCAGCAATACGGTGCTCACCGGGGAGCTGTTTTTT. This chain links TRBV7-2 with TRBJ2-2, with D hard to call. The germline V and J ends were trimmed by 7 bases and 4 bases, with 10 bases remaining between them. The CDR3 contains 13 residues. Germline V gives CDR1 SGHTA, CDR2 FQGNSA.

V gene TRBV28 combines with J gene TRBJ1-1, with TRBD1 identical over 7 bases. V shed 5 bases and J 3 bases; nucleotides not matched to a gene: 3. The CDR3 totals 13 residues. The germline gives CDR1 MDHEN, CDR2 SYDVKM. In DNA, the CDR3 is TGTGCCAGCAGTGCGGGACAGTACACTGAAGCTTTCTTT. This gives the protein CASSAGQYTEAFF.

This chain links TRBV10-3 with TRBJ1-1; 7 positions match TRBD1. CDR3 size: 12 residues. V was pared by 8 bases and J by 4 bases, with 4 bases of the junction left unmatched. Germline V gene sequence: CDR1 ENHRY, CDR2 SYGVKD. CDR3 DNA: TGTGCCATCCGGGACAGCATCACTGAAGCTTTCTTT. This translates into CAIRDSITEAFF.

This chain connects TRBV24-1 to TRBJ2-2; D is perhaps TRBD2 (6 bases). The CDR3 sequence is 17 residues long. Trimming cost V 3 bases and J 4 bases, with 17 bases left between them. CDR1 and CDR2 (germline): KGHDR, SFDVKD. The CDR3 DNA reads TGTGCCACCAGTGATGGCAGCGGGTCCCATATCACCGGGGAGCTGTTTTTT. It specifies CATSDGSGSHITGELFF.

V is TRBV2 and J is TRBJ2-1; TRBD2 matches 8 bases. V lost 3 bases to trimming and J lost 7 bases; unmatched junction nucleotides: 11. CDR3 size: 16 residues. CDR1 SNHLY and CDR2 FYNNEI come from the germline V gene. CDR3 sequence: CASSDGGAGGRNEQFF. The DNA of the CDR3 is TGTGCCAGCAGTGACGGGGGGGCTGGGGGTCGGAATGAGCAGTTCTTC.

This rearrangement joins TRBV12-3 or TRBV12-4 to TRBJ1-3; no clear D gene. CDR3 length: 13 residues. Trimming pared 1 base from V and 7 bases from J, leaving 8 bases between. The CDR3 DNA reads as TGTGCCAGCAGTTTAGTAGGCGGGAACACCATATATTTT. Its translation is CASSLVGGNTIYF.

The chain has TRBV6-4 and TRBJ1-2; 7 positions match TRBD1. V lost 6 bases, J lost 7 bases, and 8 bases stayed unmatched. Germline CDR1 and CDR2: MRHNA and SNTAGT. The length of the CDR3 is 13 residues. The CDR3 DNA reads as TGTGCCAGCAGCCAACAGGGGTTGGGTGGCTACACCTTC. Translated: CASSQQGLGGYTF.

The V gene is TRBV6-5, the J gene TRBJ1-1; the D gene is possibly TRBD1 (6 bases). This CDR3 is built from 12 residues. The V gene's germline CDR1 is MNHEY and CDR2 SVGAGI. Trimming removed 6 bases at V and 8 bases at J, with 13 bases between. The CDR3 nucleotides read TGTGCCAGCAGGCTCGGTCAGGGGGAAGCTTTCTTT. As protein: CASRLGQGEAFF.

This clone showed up just a few times. The rearrangement links TRBV7-9 to TRBJ2-7; 10 nucleotides align to TRBD1. Germline CDR1 is SEHNR and CDR2 is FQNEAQ (reference sequence). The V segment lost 0 bases and the J segment 4 bases; nucleotides outside the gene matches: 3. The CDR3 totals 15 residues. The CDR3 region has the DNA TGTGCCAGCAGCTTAGCGGGGACAGGGGTTTACGAGCAGTACTTC. This sequence encodes CASSLAGTGVYEQYF.

The chain joins TRBV27 to TRBJ2-2; 10 bases agree with TRBD1. Germline loops: CDR1 MNHEY, CDR2 SMNVEV (reference sequence). The trim removed 6 bases at V and 6 bases at J, leaving 7 bases unmatched. The CDR3 extends over 15 amino acids. The CDR3 region has the DNA TGTGCCAGCAGAGTGACAGGGGGCGCACCCGGGGAGCTGTTTTTT. Translating gives CASRVTGGAPGELFF.